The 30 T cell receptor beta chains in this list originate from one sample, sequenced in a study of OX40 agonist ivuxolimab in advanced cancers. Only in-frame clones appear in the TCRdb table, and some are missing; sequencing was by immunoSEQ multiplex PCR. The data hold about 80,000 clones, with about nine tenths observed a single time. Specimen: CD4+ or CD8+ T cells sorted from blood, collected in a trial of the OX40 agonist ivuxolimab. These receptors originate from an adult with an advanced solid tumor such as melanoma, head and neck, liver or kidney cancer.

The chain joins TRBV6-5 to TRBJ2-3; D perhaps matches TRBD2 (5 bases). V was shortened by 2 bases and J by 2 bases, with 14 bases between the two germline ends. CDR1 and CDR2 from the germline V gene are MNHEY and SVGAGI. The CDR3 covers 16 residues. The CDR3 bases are TGTGCCAGCAGTTACCGGCCGGGGAGCTACACAGATACGCAGTATTTT. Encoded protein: CASSYRPGSYTDTQYF.

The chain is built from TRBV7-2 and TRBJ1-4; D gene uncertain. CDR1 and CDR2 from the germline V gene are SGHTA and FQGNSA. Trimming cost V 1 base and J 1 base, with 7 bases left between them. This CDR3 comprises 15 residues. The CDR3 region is CASSLEGRTNEKLFF. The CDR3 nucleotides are TGTGCCAGCAGCTTAGAGGGAAGAACTAATGAAAAACTGTTTTTT.

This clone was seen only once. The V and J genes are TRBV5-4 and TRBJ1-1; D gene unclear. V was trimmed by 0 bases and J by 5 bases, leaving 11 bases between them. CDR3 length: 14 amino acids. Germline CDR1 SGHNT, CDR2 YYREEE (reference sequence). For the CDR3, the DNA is TGTGCCAGCAGCTTGGCGGCCCGGGGAACTGAAGCTTTCTTT. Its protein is CASSLAARGTEAFF.

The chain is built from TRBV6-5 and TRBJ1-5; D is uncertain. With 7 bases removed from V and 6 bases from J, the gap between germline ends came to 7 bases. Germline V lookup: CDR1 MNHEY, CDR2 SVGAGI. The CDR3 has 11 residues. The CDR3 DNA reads TGTGCCAGCACGATAATTCAGCCCCAGCATTTT. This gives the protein CASTIIQPQHF.

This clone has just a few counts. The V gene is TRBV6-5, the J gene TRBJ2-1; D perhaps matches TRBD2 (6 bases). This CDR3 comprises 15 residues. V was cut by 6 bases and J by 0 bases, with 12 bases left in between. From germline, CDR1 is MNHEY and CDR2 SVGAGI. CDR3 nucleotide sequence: TGTGCCAGCAGGCGTGTTAGCGGCTCCTACAATGAGCAGTTCTTC. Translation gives CASRRVSGSYNEQFF.

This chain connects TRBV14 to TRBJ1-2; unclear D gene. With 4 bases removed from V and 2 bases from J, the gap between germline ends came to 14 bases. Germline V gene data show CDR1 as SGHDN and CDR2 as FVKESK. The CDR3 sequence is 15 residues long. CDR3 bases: TGTGCCAGCAGCCTCGTTCCCGACTGGAACTATGGCTACACCTTC. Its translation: CASSLVPDWNYGYTF.

CDR3 in amino acids: CASSLTASKETQYF. CDR3 coding DNA: TGCGCCAGCAGCCTAACAGCAAGTAAAGAGACCCAGTACTTC. The chain employs TRBV4-1 and TRBJ2-5; no reliable D call. The CDR3 is 14 amino acids. The germline V and J ends were trimmed by 4 bases and 3 bases, with 12 bases remaining between them. Per germline, CDR1 MGHRA and CDR2 YSYEKL.

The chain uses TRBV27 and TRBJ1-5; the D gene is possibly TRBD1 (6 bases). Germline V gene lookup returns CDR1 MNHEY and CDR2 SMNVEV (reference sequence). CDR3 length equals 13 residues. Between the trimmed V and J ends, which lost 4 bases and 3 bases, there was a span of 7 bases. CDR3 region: CASSYRDNQPQHF. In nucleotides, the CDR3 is TGTGCCAGCAGTTACAGGGACAATCAGCCCCAGCATTTT.

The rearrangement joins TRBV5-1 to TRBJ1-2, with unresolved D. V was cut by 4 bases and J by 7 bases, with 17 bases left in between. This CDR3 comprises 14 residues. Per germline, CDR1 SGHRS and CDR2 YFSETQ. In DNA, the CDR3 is TGCGCCAGCAGCCCCCGCGCTGACATCGGTGGCTACACCTTC. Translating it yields CASSPRADIGGYTF.

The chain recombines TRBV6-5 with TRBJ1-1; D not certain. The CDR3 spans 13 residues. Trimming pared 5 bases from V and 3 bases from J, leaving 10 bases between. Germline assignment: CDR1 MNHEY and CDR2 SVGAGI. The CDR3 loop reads CASSRGPYTEAFF. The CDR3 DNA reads TGTGCCAGCAGTCGAGGGCCCTACACTGAAGCTTTCTTT.

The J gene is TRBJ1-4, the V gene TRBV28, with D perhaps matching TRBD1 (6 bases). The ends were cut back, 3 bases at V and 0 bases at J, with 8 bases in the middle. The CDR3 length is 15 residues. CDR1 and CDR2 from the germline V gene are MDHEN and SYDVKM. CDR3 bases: TGTGCCAGCAGTTTCACAGGGACAACTAATGAAAAACTGTTTTTT. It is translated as CASSFTGTTNEKLFF.

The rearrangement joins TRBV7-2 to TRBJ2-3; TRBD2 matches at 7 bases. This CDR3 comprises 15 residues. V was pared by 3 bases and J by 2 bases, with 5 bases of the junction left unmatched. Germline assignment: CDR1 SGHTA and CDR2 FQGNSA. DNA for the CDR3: TGTGCCAGCAGCTTGACTAGCAGCTTCACAGATACGCAGTATTTT. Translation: CASSLTSSFTDTQYF. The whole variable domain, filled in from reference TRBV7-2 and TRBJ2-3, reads GAGVSQSPSNKVTEKGKDVELRCDPISGHTALYWYRQSLGQGLEFLIYFQGNSAPDKSGLPSDRFSAERTGGSVSTLTIQRTQQEDSAVYLCASSLTSSFTDTQYFGPGTRLTVL.

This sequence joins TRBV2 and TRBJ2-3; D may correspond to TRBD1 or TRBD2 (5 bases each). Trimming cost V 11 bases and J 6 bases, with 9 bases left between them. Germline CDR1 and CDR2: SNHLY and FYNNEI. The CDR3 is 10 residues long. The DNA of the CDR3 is TGTGCCGTGGGGGAGGATACGCAGTATTTT. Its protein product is CAVGEDTQYF. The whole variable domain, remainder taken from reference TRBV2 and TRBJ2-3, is EPEVTQTPSHQVTQMGQEVILRCVPISNHLYFYWYRQILGQKVEFLVSFYNNEISEKSEIFDDQFSVERPDGSNFTLKIRSTKLEDSAMYFCAVGEDTQYFGPGTRLTVL.

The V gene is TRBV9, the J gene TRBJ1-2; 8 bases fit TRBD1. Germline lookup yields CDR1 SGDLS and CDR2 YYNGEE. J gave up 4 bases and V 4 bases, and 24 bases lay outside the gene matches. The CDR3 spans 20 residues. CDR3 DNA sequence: TGTGCCAGCAGCACAAATCCTTACTCCGGGACAGGACTCCCCCTCTATGGCTACACCTTC. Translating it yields CASSTNPYSGTGLPLYGYTF. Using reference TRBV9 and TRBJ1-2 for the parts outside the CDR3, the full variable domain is DSGVTQTPKHLITATGQRVTLRCSPRSGDLSVYWYQQSLDQGLQFLIQYYNGEERAKGNILERFSAQQFPDLHSELNLSSLELGDSALYFCASSTNPYSGTGLPLYGYTFGSGTRLTVV.

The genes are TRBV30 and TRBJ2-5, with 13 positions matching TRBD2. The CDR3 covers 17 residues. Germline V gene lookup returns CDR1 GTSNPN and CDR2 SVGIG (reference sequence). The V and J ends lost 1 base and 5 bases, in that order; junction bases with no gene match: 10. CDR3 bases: TGTGCCTGGAGTGGGGGACTAGCGGGATTGGGCCGGGAGACCCAGTACTTC. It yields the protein CAWSGGLAGLGRETQYF.

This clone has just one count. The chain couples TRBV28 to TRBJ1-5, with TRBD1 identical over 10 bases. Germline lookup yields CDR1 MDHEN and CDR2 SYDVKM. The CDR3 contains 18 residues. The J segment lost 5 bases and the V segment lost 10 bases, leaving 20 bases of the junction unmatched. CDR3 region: CATRITSFGTGVDQPQHF. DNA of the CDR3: TGTGCCACCAGAATAACCTCCTTCGGGACAGGGGTTGATCAGCCCCAGCATTTT.

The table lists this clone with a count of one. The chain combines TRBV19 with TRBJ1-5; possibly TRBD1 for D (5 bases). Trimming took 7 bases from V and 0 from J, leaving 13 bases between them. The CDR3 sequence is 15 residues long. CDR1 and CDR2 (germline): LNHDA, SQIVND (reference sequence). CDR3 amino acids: CASTDRQYSNQPQHF. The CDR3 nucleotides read TGTGCCAGTACCGACAGACAATATAGCAATCAGCCCCAGCATTTT. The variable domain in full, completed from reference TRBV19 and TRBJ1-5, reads DGGITQSPKYLFRKEGQNVTLSCEQNLNHDAMYWYRQDPGQGLRLIYYSQIVNDFQKGDIAEGYSVSREKKESFPLTVTSAQKNPTAFYLCASTDRQYSNQPQHFGDGTRLSIL.

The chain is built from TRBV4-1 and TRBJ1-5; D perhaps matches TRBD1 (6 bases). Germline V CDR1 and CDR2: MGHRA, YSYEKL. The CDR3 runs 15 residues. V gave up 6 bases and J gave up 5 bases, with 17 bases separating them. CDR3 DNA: TGCGCCAGCAGTCAGTTTAACAGGGAGGATCAGCCCCAGCATTTT. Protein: CASSQFNREDQPQHF.

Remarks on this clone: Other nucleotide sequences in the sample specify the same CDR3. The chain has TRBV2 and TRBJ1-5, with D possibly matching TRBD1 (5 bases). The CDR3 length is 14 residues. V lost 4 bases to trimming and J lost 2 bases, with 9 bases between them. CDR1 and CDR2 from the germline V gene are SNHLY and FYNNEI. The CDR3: CASSGQGGNQPQHF. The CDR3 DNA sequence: TGTGCCAGCAGTGGGCAGGGTGGCAATCAGCCCCAGCATTTT.

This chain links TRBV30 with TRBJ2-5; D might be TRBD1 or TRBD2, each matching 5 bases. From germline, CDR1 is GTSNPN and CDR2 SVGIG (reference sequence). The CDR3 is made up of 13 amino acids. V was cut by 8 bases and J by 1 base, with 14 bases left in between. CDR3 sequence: CALVGRFQETQYF. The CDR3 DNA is TGTGCCCTAGTGGGACGGTTCCAAGAGACCCAGTACTTC. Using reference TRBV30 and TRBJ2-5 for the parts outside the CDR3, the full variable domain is SQTIHQWPATLVQPVGSPLSLECTVEGTSNPNLYWYRQAAGRGLQLLFYSVGIGQISSEVPQNLSASRPQDRQFILSSKKLLLSDSGFYLCALVGRFQETQYFGPGTRLLVL.

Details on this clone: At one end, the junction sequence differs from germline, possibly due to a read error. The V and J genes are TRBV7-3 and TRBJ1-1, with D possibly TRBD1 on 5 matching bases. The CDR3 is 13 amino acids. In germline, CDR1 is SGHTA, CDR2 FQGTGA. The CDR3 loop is CASSLTGGTEAFF. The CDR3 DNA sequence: TGTGCCAGCAGCCTAACGGGGGGCACTGAAGCTTTCTTT.

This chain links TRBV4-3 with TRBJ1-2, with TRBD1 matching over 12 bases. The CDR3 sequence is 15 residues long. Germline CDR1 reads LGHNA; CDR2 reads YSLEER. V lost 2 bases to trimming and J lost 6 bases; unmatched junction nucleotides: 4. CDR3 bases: TGCGCCAGCAGCCAAAGGGGACAGGGGGCAGATGGCTACACCTTC. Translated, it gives CASSQRGQGADGYTF.

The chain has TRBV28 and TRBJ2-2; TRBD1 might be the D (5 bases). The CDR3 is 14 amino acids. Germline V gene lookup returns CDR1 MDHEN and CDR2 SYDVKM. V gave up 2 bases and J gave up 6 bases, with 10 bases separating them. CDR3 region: CASSLMGPPGELFF. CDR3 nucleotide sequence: TGTGCCAGCAGTTTAATGGGGCCTCCCGGGGAGCTGTTTTTT.

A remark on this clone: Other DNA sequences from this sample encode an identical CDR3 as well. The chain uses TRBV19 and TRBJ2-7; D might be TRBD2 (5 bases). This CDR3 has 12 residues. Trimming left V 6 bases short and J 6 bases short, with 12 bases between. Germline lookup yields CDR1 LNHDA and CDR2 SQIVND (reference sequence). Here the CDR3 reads CASSTLGSEQYF. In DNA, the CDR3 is TGTGCCAGTAGCACCTTGGGGAGCGAGCAGTACTTC. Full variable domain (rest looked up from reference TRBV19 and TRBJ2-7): DGGITQSPKYLFRKEGQNVTLSCEQNLNHDAMYWYRQDPGQGLRLIYYSQIVNDFQKGDIAEGYSVSREKKESFPLTVTSAQKNPTAFYLCASSTLGSEQYFGPGTRLTVT.

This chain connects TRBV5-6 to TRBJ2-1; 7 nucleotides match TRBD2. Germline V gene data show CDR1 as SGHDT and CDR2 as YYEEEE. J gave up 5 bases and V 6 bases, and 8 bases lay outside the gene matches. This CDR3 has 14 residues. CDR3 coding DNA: TGTGCCAGCAACATAGCGGGTCGTAACAATGAGCAGTTCTTC. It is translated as CASNIAGRNNEQFF.

CDR3 amino acids: CASSYSRQGAKGYTF. CDR3 coding DNA: TGTGCCAGCAGTTACTCCAGACAGGGGGCGAAAGGCTACACCTTC. The chain links TRBV6-5 to TRBJ1-2; 10 nucleotides match TRBD1. This CDR3 contains 15 residues. The trim removed 0 bases at V and 8 bases at J, leaving 6 bases unmatched. Germline V gives CDR1 MNHEY, CDR2 SVGAGI.

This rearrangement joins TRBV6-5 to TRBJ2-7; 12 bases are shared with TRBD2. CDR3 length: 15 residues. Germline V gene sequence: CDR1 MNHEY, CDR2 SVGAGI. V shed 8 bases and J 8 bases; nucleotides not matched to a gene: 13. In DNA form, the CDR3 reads TGTGCCAGCTCACCCTCCGGGACTAGCGGGTTTAAGCAGTACGTC. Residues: CASSPSGTSGFKQYV.

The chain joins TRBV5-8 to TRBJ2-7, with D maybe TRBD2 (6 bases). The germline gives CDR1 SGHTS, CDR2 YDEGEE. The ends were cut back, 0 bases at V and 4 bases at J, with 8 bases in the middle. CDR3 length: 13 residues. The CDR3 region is CASSLASGYEQYV. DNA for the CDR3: TGTGCCAGCAGCTTGGCAAGCGGGTACGAGCAGTACGTC.

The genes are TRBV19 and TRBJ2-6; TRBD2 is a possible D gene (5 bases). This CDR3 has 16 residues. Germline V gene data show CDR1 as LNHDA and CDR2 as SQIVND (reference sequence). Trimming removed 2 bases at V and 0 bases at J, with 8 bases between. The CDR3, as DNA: TGTGCCAGTAGTATACTAGCCAGCTCTGGGGCCAACGTCCTGACTTTC. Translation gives CASSILASSGANVLTF.

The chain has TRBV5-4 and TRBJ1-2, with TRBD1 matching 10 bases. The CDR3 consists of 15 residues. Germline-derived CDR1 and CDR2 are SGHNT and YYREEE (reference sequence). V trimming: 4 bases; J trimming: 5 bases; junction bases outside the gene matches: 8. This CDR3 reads CASSQRQGAEYGYTF. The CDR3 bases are TGTGCCAGCAGCCAACGACAGGGGGCGGAATATGGCTACACCTTC.